The entry that follows covers one TCR beta chain sequence. The antigen it recognizes is unknown. Per-base qualities were not stored, and no clone one base away is much larger. This sample was included in a study of technical replicates of blood from a few donors (dated 2017 in TCRdb). The library was made by the immunoSEQ multiplex PCR assay. Here the immuneACCESS table is served through TCRdb, limited to in-frame sequences with V and J called. Missing clones are a known gap in these copies; in checked studies unresolved V genes cover under half, and the rest lacks a known reason. The sample has about 94,000 clones on record, roughly 96% of them singletons. The ten biggest clones cover 0.21% of the sample. The CDR3 runs 13 amino acids, cysteine and phenylalanine included. The read is trimmed to its CDR3 DNA, 39 bases read in frame from base 1. For CDR1 and CDR2, the germline V gene lists MNHEY and SVGAGI. Between the V and J ends, shortened by 7 bases and 2 bases respectively, the junction contains 11 bases.

The origin of this receptor is a human donor in good health. Recombination connected TRBV6-5 to TRBJ1-2; no D gene can be assigned with confidence. The sequencing input was T cells isolated from PBMCs. The nucleotide sequence reads TGTGCCAGCACTCCAAACATCAACTATGGCTACACCTTC. It is translated as CASTPNINYGYTF.